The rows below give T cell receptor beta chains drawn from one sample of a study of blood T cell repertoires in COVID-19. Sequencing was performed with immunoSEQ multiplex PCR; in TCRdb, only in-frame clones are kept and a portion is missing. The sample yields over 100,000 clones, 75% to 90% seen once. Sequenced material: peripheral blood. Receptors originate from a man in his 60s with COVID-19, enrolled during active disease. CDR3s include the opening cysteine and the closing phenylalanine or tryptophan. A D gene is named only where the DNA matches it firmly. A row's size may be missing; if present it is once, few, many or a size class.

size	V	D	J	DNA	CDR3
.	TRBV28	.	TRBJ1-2	TGTGCCAGCAGATTGGGGGCTCGGGGCTACACCTTC	CASRLGARGYTF
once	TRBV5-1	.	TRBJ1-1	TGCGCCAGCAGCAGTCTAACTGAAGCTTTCTTT	CASSSLTEAFF
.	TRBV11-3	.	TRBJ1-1	TGTGCCAGCAGCTTAGTGGCAGGGATCTGGAACACTGAAGCTTTCTTT	CASSLVAGIWNTEAFF
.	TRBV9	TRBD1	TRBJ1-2	TGTGCCAGCAGCCCTCTGGGGACAGGGGTATACGGCTACACCTTC	CASSPLGTGVYGYTF
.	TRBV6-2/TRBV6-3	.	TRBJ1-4	TGTGCCAGCAGTTACAGGGACAACAATGAAAAACTGTTTTTT	CASSYRDNNEKLFF
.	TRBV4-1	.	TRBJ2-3	TGCGCCAGCAGCCCAACTACGGTCCGTGCTTCTAGCACAGATACGCAGTATTTT	CASSPTTVRASSTDTQYF
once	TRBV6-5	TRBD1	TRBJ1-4	TGTGCCAGCAGGCCGGGACAGGGGGCGGAAAAACTGTTTTTT	CASRPGQGAEKLFF
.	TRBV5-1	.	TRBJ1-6	TGCGCCAGCAGCTTGGCCGGAGAGAATTCACCCCTCCACTTT	CASSLAGENSPLHF
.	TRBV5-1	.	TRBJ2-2	TGCGCCAGCAGCACTACCCAAGGCGGGACCGGGGAGCTGTTTTTT	CASSTTQGGTGELFF
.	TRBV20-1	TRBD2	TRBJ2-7	TGCAGTGCTAGTTCACCGGGACTAGAAGTCCCCGAGCAGTACTTC	CSASSPGLEVPEQYF
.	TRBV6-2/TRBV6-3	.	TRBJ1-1	TGTGCCAGCAGTTACCGCGTGGCAGGACGGGACACAAACACTGAAGCTTTCTTT	CASSYRVAGRDTNTEAFF
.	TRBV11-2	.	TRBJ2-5	TGTGCCAGCAGCCCGAACACGGGGGCCCAGTACTTC	CASSPNTGAQYF
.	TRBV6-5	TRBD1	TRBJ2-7	TGTGCCAGCAGCCGGGACAGGGCTGCGGCCGAGCAGTACTTC	CASSRDRAAAEQYF
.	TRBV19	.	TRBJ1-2	TGTGCCAGTAGTATCCCCCCCGGGTATGGCTACACCTTC	CASSIPPGYGYTF
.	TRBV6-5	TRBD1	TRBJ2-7	TGTGCCAGCAGCAGGGGGACAGGACTTTACGAGCAGTACTTC	CASSRGTGLYEQYF
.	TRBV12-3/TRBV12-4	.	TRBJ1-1	TGTGCCAGCAGTTTCGGGGGGTACACTGAAGCTTTCTTT	CASSFGGYTEAFF
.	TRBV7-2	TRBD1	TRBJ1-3	TGTGCCAGCAGCTTAGCGACAGGGAGAAACACCATATATTTT	CASSLATGRNTIYF
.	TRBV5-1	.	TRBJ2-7	TGCGCCAGCAGCTTGGCTCAGGGGTCCCAAGTAGCCGAGCAGTACTTC	CASSLAQGSQVAEQYF
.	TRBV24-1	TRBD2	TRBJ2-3	TGTGCCACCAGTGACTCCCGGGAGGGCGGTACGCAGTATTTT	CATSDSREGGTQYF
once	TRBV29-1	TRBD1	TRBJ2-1	TGCAGCGTTGGGAGGACAGGGATTACCTACAATGAGCAGTTCTTC	CSVGRTGITYNEQFF
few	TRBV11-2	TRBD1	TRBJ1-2	TGTGCCAGCAGCTCGGACAGGCACTATGGCTACACCTTC	CASSSDRHYGYTF
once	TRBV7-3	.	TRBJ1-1	TGTGCCAGCAGGCGCTGGGGAGAGGGCGTCCTCCGTGGTTCTGAAGCTTTCTTT	CASRRWGEGVLRGSEAFF
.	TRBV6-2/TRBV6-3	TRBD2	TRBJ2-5	TGTGCCAGCAGTAAAACTAGCGGCGTCGGGTTTTTAGAGACCCAGTACTTC	CASSKTSGVGFLETQYF
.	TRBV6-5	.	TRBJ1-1	TGTGCCAGCAGTTTCGACAGTAACACTGAAGCTTTCTTT	CASSFDSNTEAFF
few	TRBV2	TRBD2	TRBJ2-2	TGTGCCAGCAGCGAAACCCGACTTGGCGGGGGGGCTAGTGGGGAGCTGTTTTTT	CASSETRLGGGASGELFF
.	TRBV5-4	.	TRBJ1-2	TGTGCCAGCAGCTCCCGGGACACCTACTATGGCTACACCTTC	CASSSRDTYYGYTF
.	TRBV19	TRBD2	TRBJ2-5	TGTGCCAGTATCCCGACACAGCCCTTACTAGCGAGTCAAGAGACCCAGTACTTC	CASIPTQPLLASQETQYF
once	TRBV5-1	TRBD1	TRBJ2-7	TGCGCCAGCAGCTTGGGGACAGGGGAGACCTACGAGCAGTACTTC	CASSLGTGETYEQYF
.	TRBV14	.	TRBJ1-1	TGTGCCAGCAGCCCGACTTGGTACACTGAAGCTTTCTTT	CASSPTWYTEAFF
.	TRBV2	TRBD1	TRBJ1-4	TGTGCCAGCAGTAGACAGGGGGCAGGGGATGAAAAACTGTTTTTT	CASSRQGAGDEKLFF
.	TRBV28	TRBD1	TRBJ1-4	TGTGCCAGCAGGGACAGGGGAACTAATGAAAAACTGTTTTTT	CASRDRGTNEKLFF
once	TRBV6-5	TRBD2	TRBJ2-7	TGTGCCAGCAGTCTAAGAGCGGGGTCGTTCTACGAGCAGTACTTC	CASSLRAGSFYEQYF
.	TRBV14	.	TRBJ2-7	TGTGCCAGCAGCCAACGCTACGAGCAGTACTTC	CASSQRYEQYF
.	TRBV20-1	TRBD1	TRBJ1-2	TGCAGTGCTAGTCAGGGGGCTTTGGACTATGGCTACACCTTC	CSASQGALDYGYTF
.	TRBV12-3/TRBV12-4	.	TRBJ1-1	TGTGCCAGCAGTTTAGCGTGGTCAGGTGAAGCTTTCTTT	CASSLAWSGEAFF
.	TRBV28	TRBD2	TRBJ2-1	TGTGCCAGCAGTTTGCATAGCGGGGGCCGCTACAATGAGCAGTTCTTC	CASSLHSGGRYNEQFF
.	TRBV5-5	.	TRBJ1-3	TGTGCCAGCACGGAGGGGCGGCAACGAAACACCATATATTTT	CASTEGRQRNTIYF
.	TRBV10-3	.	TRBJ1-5	TGTGCCATCAGTGAGCGGGGTCAGCCCCAGCATTTT	CAISERGQPQHF
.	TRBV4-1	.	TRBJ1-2	TGCGCCAGCAGCCAAGACGTTACAGGGTACTATGGCTACACCTTC	CASSQDVTGYYGYTF
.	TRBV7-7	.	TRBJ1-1	TGTGCTAGCAGCCTCACAGAAAACACTGAAGCTTTCTTT	CASSLTENTEAFF
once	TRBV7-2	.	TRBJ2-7	TGTGCCAGCAGCCCGGAGACGGCGAGCTCCTACGAGCAGTACTTC	CASSPETASSYEQYF
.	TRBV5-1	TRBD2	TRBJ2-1	TGCGCCAGCAGTCAACGACTAGCGGGGGCAAATGAGCAGTTCTTC	CASSQRLAGANEQFF
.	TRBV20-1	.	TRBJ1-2	TGCAGTGTATGGACGGGGGAAGGCTACACCTTC	CSVWTGEGYTF
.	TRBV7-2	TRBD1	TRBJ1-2	TGTGCCAGCAGCTTAGTGACAGGGGGAGGCTACACCTTC	CASSLVTGGGYTF
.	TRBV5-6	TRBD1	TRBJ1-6	TGTGCCAGCAGCTTCAGGGGGCGTGGGACTAATTCACCCCTCCACTTT	CASSFRGRGTNSPLHF
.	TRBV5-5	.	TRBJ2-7	TGTGCCAGCAGCTTGGCAGGGACTGAGATCTACGAGCAGTACTTC	CASSLAGTEIYEQYF
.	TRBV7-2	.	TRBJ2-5	TGTGCCAGCAGCTTATTCGGAGAGACCCAGTACTTC	CASSLFGETQYF
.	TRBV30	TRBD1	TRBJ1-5	TGTGCCTGGAGTGGAGGACAGGTCAATCAGCCCCAGCATTTT	CAWSGGQVNQPQHF